These T cell receptor beta chains were read from a single sample in a study of cytomegalovirus exposure and HLA in healthy donors. Assay: immunoSEQ multiplex PCR; the TCRdb copy retains only in-frame clones and omits some. The sample lists about 140,000 clones, around 80% occurring once. Sequencing was performed on PBMCs. These receptors were obtained from a young man in good health and CMV-seropositive. Both conserved end residues are part of each CDR3. The D gene is left open where the match is weak. A row's size may be missing; if present it is once, few, many or a size class.

j_gene | abundance | d_gene | v_gene | CDR3aa | CDR3nt
TRBJ2-7 | . | TRBD2 | TRBV5-1 | CASSLIAGRTYEQYF | TGCGCCAGCAGCTTAATAGCGGGCCGAACCTACGAGCAGTACTTC
TRBJ1-1 | . | TRBD1 | TRBV11-3 | CASSFGGGAEAFF | TGTGCCAGCAGCTTCGGAGGGGGCGCTGAAGCTTTCTTT
TRBJ2-1 | . | TRBD2 | TRBV4-1 | CASSQLTGTSGRTEQFF | TGCGCCAGCAGCCAACTAACCGGGACTAGCGGGAGGACTGAGCAGTTCTTC
TRBJ2-7 | . | TRBD1 | TRBV6-1 | CASSFGTAYEQYF | TGTGCCAGCAGTTTTGGGACAGCCTACGAGCAGTACTTC
TRBJ1-3 | . | . | TRBV30 | CAWTSGGRSTSGNTIYF | TGTGCCTGGACGTCGGGGGGCAGGTCAACCTCTGGAAACACCATATATTTT
TRBJ1-2 | . | TRBD1 | TRBV6-5 | CASSDRDLGGYTF | TGTGCCAGCAGCGACAGGGATCTCGGTGGCTACACCTTC
TRBJ2-6 | . | . | TRBV5-4 | CASSLPGTGANVLTF | TGTGCCAGCAGCTTGCCGGGTACTGGGGCCAACGTCCTGACTTTC
TRBJ1-2 | once | . | TRBV21-1 | CASSNGRRDSYGYTF | TGTGCCAGCAGCAACGGTCGACGGGACAGCTATGGCTACACCTTC
TRBJ2-2 | . | . | TRBV5-8 | CASSSRRGGPGLFF | TGTGCCAGCAGCTCCCGTCGCGGAGGACCAGGGCTGTTTTTT
TRBJ1-2 | once | TRBD1 | TRBV11-2 | CASSLFRDRGTSNYGYTF | TGTGCCAGCAGCTTATTCCGGGACAGAGGCACCTCTAACTATGGCTACACCTTC
TRBJ1-5 | . | . | TRBV19 | CASSIWTDSNQPQHF | TGTGCCAGTAGTATATGGACAGATAGCAATCAGCCCCAGCATTTT
TRBJ1-1 | . | TRBD1 | TRBV28 | CASSPRDRPNTEAFF | TGTGCCAGCAGTCCCCGGGACAGACCGAACACTGAAGCTTTCTTT
TRBJ1-1 | . | . | TRBV6-5 | CASSRRDTEAFF | TGTGCCAGCAGCCGAAGAGACACTGAAGCTTTCTTT
TRBJ2-1 | . | . | TRBV28 | CASSLSNRGDEQFF | TGTGCCAGCAGTTTATCGAATAGGGGCGATGAGCAGTTCTTC
TRBJ2-2 | . | TRBD1 | TRBV6-1 | CASSDVDRERSGELFF | TGTGCCAGCAGTGACGTCGACAGGGAAAGGTCCGGGGAGCTGTTTTTT
TRBJ1-1 | . | . | TRBV6-5 | CASSYGNLNTEAFF | TGTGCCAGCAGTTACGGCAACCTGAACACTGAAGCTTTCTTT
TRBJ1-3 | . | . | TRBV29-1 | CSVVRGAGNTIYF | TGCAGCGTTGTGCGGGGGGCTGGAAACACCATATATTTT
TRBJ1-5 | once | . | TRBV28 | CASSLQGWPQHF | TGTGCCAGCAGTTTACAGGGTTGGCCCCAGCATTTT
TRBJ2-1 | once | . | TRBV12-5 | CASGLFTGNSYNEQFF | TGTGCTAGTGGTTTGTTCACAGGGAACTCCTACAATGAGCAGTTCTTC
TRBJ2-3 | . | TRBD2 | TRBV5-6 | CASSLGLAGGRTDTQYF | TGTGCCAGCAGCTTGGGACTAGCGGGAGGGCGCACAGATACGCAGTATTTT
TRBJ2-2 | . | TRBD2 | TRBV6-1 | CASSELADTGELFF | TGTGCCAGCAGTGAACTAGCGGACACCGGGGAGCTGTTTTTT
TRBJ2-7 | . | TRBD1 | TRBV5-1 | CASSWGGQGFGASGAEQYF | TGCGCCAGCAGCTGGGGGGGACAGGGTTTTGGGGCTAGCGGAGCCGAGCAGTACTTC
TRBJ2-4 | once | TRBD1 | TRBV5-4 | CATTGTGGLAKNIQYF | TGTGCCACGACCGGGACAGGCGGACTAGCCAAAAACATTCAGTACTTC
TRBJ1-4 | . | . | TRBV4-2 | CASSPQGKATNEKLFF | TGTGCCAGCAGCCCTCAGGGAAAAGCAACTAATGAAAAACTGTTTTTT
TRBJ2-1 | . | . | TRBV19 | CASSPQNNEQFF | TGTGCCAGTAGTCCGCAGAACAATGAGCAGTTCTTC
TRBJ2-7 | few | TRBD1 | TRBV11-3 | CASSLGQGAGEQYF | TGTGCCAGCAGCTTGGGACAGGGGGCGGGGGAGCAGTACTTC
TRBJ1-1 | . | . | TRBV11-3 | CASSLDGEVAEAFF | TGTGCCAGCAGCTTAGACGGGGAGGTCGCTGAAGCTTTCTTT
TRBJ2-7 | . | . | TRBV5-1 | CASSHTGTSSYEQYF | TGCGCCAGCAGCCATACAGGGACCTCTTCCTACGAGCAGTACTTC
TRBJ2-1 | once | TRBD2 | TRBV7-9 | CASSTAGGRHNEQFF | TGTGCCAGCAGCACAGCGGGAGGGAGACACAATGAGCAGTTCTTC
TRBJ2-5 | once | TRBD2 | TRBV9 | CASSVEGGEETQYF | TGTGCCAGCAGCGTAGAGGGAGGGGAAGAGACCCAGTACTTC
TRBJ1-4 | . | TRBD1 | TRBV5-1 | CASSTGTATNEKLFF | TGCGCCAGCAGCACCGGGACAGCAACTAATGAAAAACTGTTTTTT
TRBJ2-7 | . | TRBD1 | TRBV6-1 | CASRDRGRYEQYF | TGTGCCAGCAGGGACAGGGGGCGATACGAGCAGTACTTC
TRBJ2-1 | . | . | TRBV19 | CATTQRFPYNEQFF | TGTGCCACTACCCAGCGGTTCCCCTACAATGAGCAGTTCTTC
TRBJ2-7 | . | . | TRBV5-4 | CASSLGTAEQYF | TGTGCCAGCAGCTTGGGGACAGCCGAGCAGTACTTC
TRBJ2-7 | . | . | TRBV5-1 | CASSSLAAVGREQYF | TGCGCCAGCAGCTCACTAGCAGCCGTAGGACGCGAGCAGTACTTC
TRBJ2-1 | . | TRBD1 | TRBV5-1 | CASSWGTGNEQFF | TGCGCCAGCAGCTGGGGGACAGGAAACGAGCAGTTCTTC
TRBJ2-7 | . | . | TRBV5-1 | CASRDTIYEQYF | TGCGCCTCCCGGGACACCATATACGAGCAGTACTTC
TRBJ2-7 | . | . | TRBV20-1 | CSASNSGDF | TGCAGTGCTTCAAATTCAGGGGATTTC
TRBJ2-5 | few | TRBD2 | TRBV14 | CASSQVVGLAGRETQYF | TGTGCCAGCAGCCAAGTTGTCGGGCTAGCGGGACGAGAGACCCAGTACTTC
TRBJ2-5 | . | . | TRBV27 | CASSKGGQQETQYF | TGTGCCAGCAGCAAAGGCGGGCAGCAGGAGACCCAGTACTTC
TRBJ2-1 | . | TRBD2 | TRBV6-4 | CASSDSPGLAGFEQFF | TGTGCCAGCAGTGACTCACCGGGACTAGCGGGATTTGAGCAGTTCTTC
TRBJ2-3 | . | TRBD2 | TRBV7-6 | CASSPGTRTDTQYF | TGTGCCAGCAGCCCCGGGACTAGAACAGATACGCAGTATTTT
TRBJ1-5 | few | TRBD1 | TRBV9 | CASSAGTGNQPQHF | TGTGCCAGCAGCGCCGGGACAGGGAATCAGCCCCAGCATTTT
TRBJ2-7 | . | TRBD2 | TRBV27 | CASSFSLAGDYEQYF | TGTGCCAGCAGTTTTTCGCTAGCGGGAGACTACGAGCAGTACTTC
TRBJ2-7 | . | . | TRBV4-1 | CASSPSTSYEQYF | TGCGCCAGCAGCCCCTCCACTTCCTACGAGCAGTACTTC
TRBJ2-3 | . | TRBD1 | TRBV13 | CASSSDRGSETDTQYF | TGTGCCAGCAGCTCCGACAGGGGTTCTGAGACAGATACGCAGTATTTT
TRBJ1-1 | . | TRBD1 | TRBV19 | CASSVSGQGEAFF | TGTGCCAGTAGTGTTTCGGGACAGGGGGAAGCTTTCTTT
TRBJ2-1 | few | . | TRBV5-4 | CASSLGGHNEQFF | TGTGCCAGCAGCCTGGGGGGCCACAATGAGCAGTTCTTC
TRBJ1-1 | . | . | TRBV7-9 | CASSTTGPIEAFF | TGTGCCAGCAGCACGACAGGACCCATTGAAGCTTTCTTT
TRBJ1-1 | few | . | TRBV5-4 | CASSLVGSVEAFF | TGTGCCAGCAGCTTGGTAGGCAGCGTTGAAGCTTTCTTT
TRBJ2-3 | . | . | TRBV5-1 | CASSYPGDTQYF | TGCGCCAGCAGCTACCCCGGGGATACGCAGTATTTT
TRBJ1-2 | . | . | TRBV6-1 | CASSEVTGESLFYGYTF | TGTGCCAGCAGTGAAGTGACCGGGGAGTCCCTCTTCTATGGCTACACCTTC
TRBJ2-7 | . | . | TRBV28 | CAWKQGQGYEQYF | TGTGCCTGGAAACAGGGTCAAGGCTACGAGCAGTACTTC
TRBJ1-2 | . | TRBD1 | TRBV5-1 | CASSPGTGSNYGYTF | TGCGCCAGCAGCCCGGGGACAGGTTCTAACTATGGCTACACCTTC
TRBJ1-3 | once | . | TRBV5-4 | CASSRAVGNTIYF | TGTGCCAGCAGCCGCGCCGTAGGAAACACCATATATTTT
TRBJ1-2 | . | . | TRBV28 | CASSLSPRGGGYTF | TGTGCCAGCAGTTTATCCCCCAGGGGTGGTGGCTACACCTTC
TRBJ2-7 | . | TRBD2 | TRBV9 | CASSVAGLATYEQYF | TGTGCCAGCAGCGTAGCGGGACTAGCGACCTACGAGCAGTACTTC
TRBJ1-4 | . | . | TRBV5-1 | CASSLAATNEKLFF | TGCGCCAGCAGCTTGGCAGCAACTAATGAAAAACTGTTTTTT
TRBJ2-5 | . | . | TRBV11-2 | CASSPTRLGGQETQYF | TGTGCCAGCAGCCCCACCAGGCTCGGGGGCCAAGAGACCCAGTACTTC
TRBJ1-1 | . | TRBD1 | TRBV27 | CASSFGGQGEAFF | TGTGCCAGCAGTTTCGGAGGACAGGGTGAAGCTTTCTTT